This T cell receptor (beta chain) emerged from a study of blood T cell repertoires in COVID-19. Overall study context: Material from acute and convalescent COVID-19 was sourced from the United States, Italy and Spain. PBMCs, B-cell-depleted T cells, or T cells provided the cDNA or gDNA that made up the material.

Authors' processing steps: Cell counts per sample came from amplifying reference gene primers. Libraries were prepared by immunoSEQ multiplex PCR; TCRdb keeps only in-frame clonotypes and omits some of them. V and J calls and clone size are as listed in that table; D and trimming were resolved from the DNA. In the table there are about 270,000 clones, 80% to 90% of which are singletons. CDR3 length: 17 residues. Germline V gives CDR1 LGHDT, CDR2 YNNKEL (reference sequence). The V end lost 1 base, the J end lost 0 bases, and 15 bases lay between the germline ends. The rearrangement links TRBV3-1 (or the pseudogene TRBV3-2) to TRBJ1-1, with D possibly being TRBD1 (5 bases). This TCR came from a woman aged 70-85 years with acute or convalescent COVID-19. Input material: peripheral blood. The CDR3: CASSQAGRRGMNTEAFF. In nucleotides, the CDR3 is TGTGCCAGCAGCCAAGCGGGCAGGCGGGGGATGAACACTGAAGCTTTCTTT.